Sequencing of this TCR beta chain was carried out in a study of T cell responses to AZD1222 COVID-19 vaccine. The study's findings and limits: The donors showed a predominance of white British ancestry and of females, with possible underestimation of clonal diversity. Without day 14 samples, only post-peak T cell repertoires were studied.

The repertoire was sequenced with immunoSEQ multiplex PCR; TCRdb's copy has only in-frame clones and lacks some. The top ten hold 8% to 9.5% of the sample, which has 95,000 or so clones, about 89% seen once. Turning to this clone: The antigen is not known.

Sequences were derived from peripheral blood, sampled 28 days after the second AZD1222 dose. The receptor was derived from an adult who received the AZD1222 COVID-19 vaccine.

The CDR3 DNA reads TGTGCCAGCACCAGACAGGGCGGGGAGACCCAGTACTTC. Protein: CASTRQGGETQYF. This chain connects TRBV25-1 to TRBJ2-5, with 7 bases aligning to TRBD1. CDR3 length: 13 residues. Germline loops: CDR1 MGHDK, CDR2 SYGVNS. V lost 7 bases to trimming and J lost 5 bases; unmatched junction nucleotides: 7.